These T cell receptor beta chains were read from a single sample in a study of post-analysis software for immune sequencing data. Each CDR3 protein is one row after TCRdb ran MiXCR on the PCR reads. The repertoire consists of a few hundred thousand distinct CDR3 sequences, with 35% to 40% occurring once and the leading ten covering approximately 4.6%. Sequenced sample: blood. These receptors were collected from a girl aged 10 to 17 with multiple sclerosis. CDR3s include the opening cysteine and the closing phenylalanine or tryptophan. A D gene is named only where the DNA matches it firmly. A row's size may be missing; if present it is once, few, many or a size class.

NA,TRBJ1-5,many,TRBV12-3/TRBV12-4,TGTGCCAGCAGCACCCTATCCGGGCCTCGGGGTCAGCCCCAGCATTTT,CASSTLSGPRGQPQHF
TRBD1,TRBJ1-4,NA,TRBV30,TGTGCCTGGAGACGCGGGGACAGGGATGAAAAACTGTTTTTT,CAWRRGDRDEKLFF
NA,TRBJ1-5,NA,TRBV6-6,TGTGCCAGCAGTTACTCTGCAAGGGGCAATCAGCCCCAGCATTTT,CASSYSARGNQPQHF
NA,TRBJ2-5,NA,TRBV15,TGTGCCTCCAGCAGAGTAAGGGGACCTGAAGAGACCCAGTACTTC,CASSRVRGPEETQYF
TRBD1,TRBJ2-1,NA,TRBV5-1,TGCGCCAGCAGCTGGACAGGACCCTTTTACAATGAGCAGTTCTTC,CASSWTGPFYNEQFF
NA,TRBJ1-2,NA,TRBV29-1,TGCAGCTCTGGGGGAAGTCAGGGTAGCGGCTACACCTTC,CSSGGSQGSGYTF
NA,TRBJ2-3,many,TRBV20-1,TGCAGTGCTAGGGTGGGGGCTAGAGATACGCAGTATTTT,CSARVGARDTQYF
NA,TRBJ2-4,many,TRBV3-1,TGTGCCAGCAGCCAACCAGGGTCTGCCAAAAACATTCAGTACTTC,CASSQPGSAKNIQYF
TRBD2,TRBJ2-3,many,TRBV20-1,TGCAGTGCTAGGCCTCCAGGGCCTATAGCGGGAGGCGGTCTCGCAGATACGCAGTATTTT,CSARPPGPIAGGGLADTQYF
NA,TRBJ1-5,NA,TRBV5-1,TGCGCCAGCAGCTTGGGCACCCCCAATCAGCCCCAGCATTTT,CASSLGTPNQPQHF
NA,TRBJ2-3,many,TRBV20-1,TGCAGTGCTATCGGGGAGACCACAGATACGCAGTATTTT,CSAIGETTDTQYF
NA,TRBJ1-6,few,TRBV18,TGTGCCAGCTCCGTTGACAGCCAGGATGAGACACCCCTCCACTTT,CASSVDSQDETPLHF
NA,TRBJ2-7,many,TRBV29-1,TGCAGCGTTGGACTGCGGACTTACGAGCAGTACTTC,CSVGLRTYEQYF
NA,TRBJ2-6,many,TRBV9,TGTGCCAGCAGCGACAAAACAGGGGCCAACGTCCTGACTTTC,CASSDKTGANVLTF
NA,TRBJ1-5,many,TRBV5-1,TGCGCCAGCAGCTTGAGCGGGGGGAGTAATCAGCCCCAGCATTTT,CASSLSGGSNQPQHF
TRBD1,TRBJ2-7,many,TRBV28,TGTGCCAGCAGTGTGGGCCAGGGGGCTTCCTACGAGCAGTACTTC,CASSVGQGASYEQYF
NA,TRBJ1-2,many,TRBV5-1,TGCGCCAGCAGCGTAAAAGTGGGACGAACGGGCTACACCTTC,CASSVKVGRTGYTF
TRBD1,TRBJ1-1,NA,TRBV29-1,TGCAGCGTTGAGTGGGGACAGAAATTGAACACTGAAGCTTTCTTT,CSVEWGQKLNTEAFF
NA,TRBJ1-6,many,TRBV7-2,TGTGCCAGCGTGGCAGGGACTAATTCACCCCTCCACTTT,CASVAGTNSPLHF
TRBD2,TRBJ2-1,many,TRBV9,TGTGCCAGCAGCGTAGACGCGGGAGAGAGATACAATGAGCAGTTCTTC,CASSVDAGERYNEQFF
NA,TRBJ1-2,many,TRBV10-2,TGCGCCAGCAGTGAGTCCCCCGGGGGGGGCTATGGCTACACCTTC,CASSESPGGGYGYTF
NA,TRBJ2-1,many,TRBV10-3,TGTGCCATCAGTGACGCAGCCTACAATGAGCAGTTCTTC,CAISDAAYNEQFF
TRBD2,TRBJ2-1,NA,TRBV28,TGTGCCAGCAGTGACATAGCGGGATACCTACACAATGAGCAGTTCTTC,CASSDIAGYLHNEQFF
NA,TRBJ1-1,NA,TRBV20-1,TGCAGTGCTAGAGAGGGGCAGGACTACACTGAAGCTTTCTTT,CSAREGQDYTEAFF
NA,TRBJ2-1,NA,TRBV4-1,TGCGCCAGCAGCCAAGATCACGGGAGACCGGATGAGCGGTTCTTC,CASSQDHGRPDERFF
NA,TRBJ2-1,many,TRBV20-1,TGCAGTGCTACCGGCCCCGAGGGATTCGCAGCGAATGAGCAGTTCTTC,CSATGPEGFAANEQFF
NA,TRBJ2-6,few,TRBV18,TGTGCCAGCTCACCTCTCAGATCTGGGGCCAACGTCCTGACTTTC,CASSPLRSGANVLTF
NA,TRBJ2-7,NA,TRBV10-3,TGTGCCATCAGCTCCGGGACAACAGACTACGAGCAGTACTTC,CAISSGTTDYEQYF
NA,TRBJ1-6,few,TRBV14,TGTGCCAGCAGTCGTGAACCCCGGGACCCGGGGAATTCACCCCTCCACTTT,CASSREPRDPGNSPLHF
NA,TRBJ1-5,NA,TRBV12-3/TRBV12-4,TGTGCCAGCAGTTTAAATCCCGATCAGCCCCAGCATTTT,CASSLNPDQPQHF